This T cell receptor beta chain came from a study of OX40 agonist ivuxolimab in advanced cancers. This CDR3 is 14 amino acids long. Looked up from germline, CDR1 is SGHDT and CDR2 is YYEEEE. Unmatched junction bases numbered 8, after V lost 4 bases and J lost 5 bases. Libraries were prepared by immunoSEQ multiplex PCR; TCRdb keeps only in-frame clonotypes and omits some of them. Of 60,000 or so clones in the sample, roughly 85% were seen once. Study findings and constraints: Relative to CD4+, CD8+ T cells held more expanded clones on average.

Points on this clone: Its antigen is currently unknown.

This TCR derives from an adult with an advanced solid tumor such as melanoma, head and neck, liver or kidney cancer. The specimen comprised CD4+ or CD8+ T cells sorted from blood, sampled in a trial of the OX40 agonist ivuxolimab. V usage is TRBV5-6 and J usage is TRBJ1-1; TRBD1 aligns across 7 bases. The CDR3 sequence is CASSPRDSRTEAFF. The CDR3 bases are TGTGCCAGCAGCCCCAGGGACAGTCGGACTGAAGCTTTCTTT.